These T cell receptor beta chains were read from a single sample in a study of blood T cell repertoires in COVID-19. Measured with immunoSEQ multiplex PCR; TCRdb has only the in-frame clones, and not every one. Of roughly 460,000 clones listed, about 90% are singletons. The specimen was peripheral blood. The origin of the receptors is a man between 18 and 35 years old with COVID-19, enrolled during active disease. CDR3s include the opening cysteine and the closing phenylalanine or tryptophan. The D gene is left open where the match is weak. Not every row has a clone size; where given, it reads once, few, many or a size class.

clone_size j_call d_call v_call cdr3_nt cdr3_aa
. TRBJ1-6 . TRBV6-5 TGTGCCAGCAGTCCCAGGGGCGGGAATTCACCCCTCCACTTT CASSPRGGNSPLHF
. TRBJ2-1 TRBD2 TRBV11-1 TGTGCCAGCAGCACTCCAGGACTAGGAAGTATTGAGCAGTTCTTC CASSTPGLGSIEQFF
. TRBJ1-1 . TRBV7-9 TGTGCCAGCAGCTCATTTAGCGGGGGCGCAGGGACTGAAGCTTTCTTT CASSSFSGGAGTEAFF
. TRBJ2-5 TRBD1 TRBV27 TGTGCCAGCAGTTCGACTCGACAGGGGGCTTGGGAGACCCAGTACTTC CASSSTRQGAWETQYF
. TRBJ1-2 TRBD1 TRBV11-2 TGTGCCAGCAGCCCGCGGACAGGTGGCGGCTACACCTTC CASSPRTGGGYTF
. TRBJ1-4 TRBD1 TRBV19 TGTGCCAGTAGTTCGGGCGGGACAGGGGATGAAAAACTGTTTTTT CASSSGGTGDEKLFF
once TRBJ2-5 . TRBV5-1 TGCGCCAGCAGCTTGGGGACTTTTCCACAAGAGACCCAGTACTTC CASSLGTFPQETQYF
. TRBJ1-4 . TRBV5-1 TGCGCCAGCAGCTTGGGGCAGGCTGAAAAACTGTTTTTT CASSLGQAEKLFF
. TRBJ1-2 . TRBV5-6 TGTGCCAGCAGCTCCATGAAAACCGGGACAATCTATGGCTACACCTTC CASSSMKTGTIYGYTF
. TRBJ2-6 . TRBV6-5 TGTGCCAGCAGTTATAACTCTGGGGCCAACGTCCTGACTTTC CASSYNSGANVLTF
. TRBJ2-3 . TRBV14 TGTGCCAGCAGCCCGAGTAGACAGACCCAGGCGCAGTATTTT CASSPSRQTQAQYF
. TRBJ2-1 TRBD2 TRBV4-2 TGTGCCAGCAGCCAAGATTTAACTAGCGCCTACAATGAGCAGTTCTTC CASSQDLTSAYNEQFF
. TRBJ2-7 . TRBV2 TGTGCCAGCAGTGTTGTTTATTACGAGCAGTACTTC CASSVVYYEQYF
. TRBJ1-2 . TRBV10-3 TGTGCCATCAGTGGGACAGTGAACTATGGCTACACCTTC CAISGTVNYGYTF
. TRBJ1-1 . TRBV27 TGTGCCAGCAGCCAACACAAGAACACTGAAGCTTTCTTT CASSQHKNTEAFF
. TRBJ1-4 . TRBV12-3/TRBV12-4 TGTGCCAGCATGCGTCTGGACAGTGAAAAACTGTTTTTT CASMRLDSEKLFF
. TRBJ2-5 . TRBV7-9 TGTGCCAGCAGCTTAGTGGGCAGGGCCGAGACCCAGTACTTC CASSLVGRAETQYF
. TRBJ1-6 . TRBV27 TGTGCCAGCAGTCTCAGGGGTTCTCGGTCACCCCTCCACTTT CASSLRGSRSPLHF
. TRBJ2-5 TRBD2 TRBV15 TGTGCCACCAGCAGAGGGCCTGGGACTAGTCTCCAGACCCAGTACTTC CATSRGPGTSLQTQYF
. TRBJ1-4 TRBD1 TRBV18 TGTGCCAGCTCACCGGACAGGGACGGAAAACTGTTTTTT CASSPDRDGKLFF
. TRBJ1-1 TRBD1 TRBV29-1 TGCAGCGTGGGGGGACAGGGGAACACTGAAGCTTTCTTT CSVGGQGNTEAFF
. TRBJ2-3 TRBD2 TRBV9 TGTGCCAGCAGCGTGGCAGCGGGAGCCCCGGGGACAGATACGCAGTATTTT CASSVAAGAPGTDTQYF
. TRBJ2-3 . TRBV7-2 TGTGCCAGCAGCTTACTTAATACGCAGTATTTT CASSLLNTQYF
. TRBJ2-7 TRBD1 TRBV3-1/TRBV3-2 TGTGCCAGCAGCCAAACGGGACAGGGGGGTGCGTTCTCCTACGAGCAGTACTTC CASSQTGQGGAFSYEQYF
. TRBJ2-2 . TRBV7-2 TGTGCCAGCAGCTTAGTCGGGGGGCTGTCTCCGGGGGAGCTGTTTTTT CASSLVGGLSPGELFF
. TRBJ1-2 TRBD1 TRBV6-5 TGTGCCAGCAGGGGACAGCCTTTAGGCTACACCTTC CASRGQPLGYTF
. TRBJ2-7 TRBD1 TRBV3-1/TRBV3-2 TGTGCCAGCAGCCAAGGGGGACAGGGGGTATACGAGCAGTACTTC CASSQGGQGVYEQYF
. TRBJ2-3 TRBD1 TRBV5-6 TGTGCCAGCAGCTTACAGGACAGGGTACCAGATACGCAGTATTTT CASSLQDRVPDTQYF
. TRBJ2-3 . TRBV6-6 TGTGCCAGCAGTACTCTTTATTGGGGAGCGGCAGATACGCAGTATTTT CASSTLYWGAADTQYF
. TRBJ2-7 . TRBV5-1 TGCGCCAGCAGCTTACTACCGGGACACAACTACGAGCAGTACTTC CASSLLPGHNYEQYF
. TRBJ2-7 . TRBV9 TGTGCCAGCAGCGTAGGTGGAGGGCGGACGGACGAGCAGTACTTC CASSVGGGRTDEQYF
. TRBJ2-6 TRBD1 TRBV6-5 TGTGCCAGCAGTCTACTGACAGGGCAGGCCAACGTCCTGACTTTC CASSLLTGQANVLTF
. TRBJ2-5 . TRBV18 TGTGCCAGCTCACCGAACGGGATTCAAGAGACCCAGTACTTC CASSPNGIQETQYF
. TRBJ1-1 TRBD1 TRBV9 TGTGCCAGCAGCGGGCAACAGGGGCTGATGAACACTGAAGCTTTCTTT CASSGQQGLMNTEAFF
few TRBJ1-2 . TRBV5-1 TGCGCCAGCAGCAAGGACAGCTATGGCTACACCTTC CASSKDSYGYTF
. TRBJ1-4 TRBD1 TRBV2 TGTGCCAGCAGTGCAACCCGGGACAGGGTTGGGCGAGAAAAACTGTTTTTT CASSATRDRVGREKLFF
. TRBJ2-5 . TRBV6-5 TGTGCCAGCAGTTACCGGGAAAGGGAGACCCAGTACTTC CASSYRERETQYF
once TRBJ2-7 . TRBV20-1 TGCAGTGCTAGTCCTATCTACGAGCAGTACTTC CSASPIYEQYF
. TRBJ2-2 . TRBV19 TGTGCCAGTAGGACAGGAAGAGTGTCCGGGGAGCTGTTTTTT CASRTGRVSGELFF
. TRBJ1-5 . TRBV19 TGTGCCAGTAGTTTATCAGGGCATCAGCCCCAGCATTTT CASSLSGHQPQHF
. TRBJ2-3 TRBD2 TRBV7-2 TGTGCCAGCAGCTTCCTAGCGGGGGTAACAGATACGCAGTATTTT CASSFLAGVTDTQYF